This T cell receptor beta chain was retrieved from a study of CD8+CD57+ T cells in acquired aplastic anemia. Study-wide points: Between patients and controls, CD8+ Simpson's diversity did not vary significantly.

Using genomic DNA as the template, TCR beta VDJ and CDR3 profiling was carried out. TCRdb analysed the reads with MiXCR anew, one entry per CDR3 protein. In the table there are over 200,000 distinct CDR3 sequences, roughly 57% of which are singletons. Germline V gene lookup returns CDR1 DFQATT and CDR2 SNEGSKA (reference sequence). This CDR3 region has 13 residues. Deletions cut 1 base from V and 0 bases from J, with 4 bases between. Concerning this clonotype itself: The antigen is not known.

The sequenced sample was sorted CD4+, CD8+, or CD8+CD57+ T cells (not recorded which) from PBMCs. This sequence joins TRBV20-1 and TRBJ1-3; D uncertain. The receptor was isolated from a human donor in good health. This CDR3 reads CSARASSGNTIYF. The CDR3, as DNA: TGCAGTGCTAGAGCGAGCTCTGGAAACACCATATATTTT.